This T cell receptor (beta chain) was recorded in a study of cytomegalovirus exposure and HLA in healthy donors. Study findings and constraints: CMV serostatus was the sole immune exposure data available. Sequencing depth roughly uniform across donors was assumed in presence/absence analyses. Data from an earlier analysis indicated that most TCR beta V segments were productive either about 87% or about 30% of the time.

This clone was seen a few times. Its cognate antigen is unknown. PCR primers comprised 60 Vbeta and 13 Jbeta primers. The repertoire was sequenced with immunoSEQ multiplex PCR; TCRdb's copy has only in-frame clones and lacks some. The sample consists of roughly 150,000 clones, roughly 80% of them appearing once. The material sequenced was PBMCs. The source of this sequence is a man under 40 in good health and CMV-seropositive.

CDR3 loop: CATEGGEINSPLHF. The CDR3, as DNA: TGTGCCACCGAAGGTGGAGAAATTAATTCACCCCTCCACTTT. This chain joins TRBV11-2 and TRBJ1-6; D remains unclear. Trimming took 10 bases from V and 6 from J, leaving 16 bases between them. Germline loops: CDR1 SGHAT, CDR2 FQNNGV. The CDR3 loop spans 14 amino acids.